The T cell receptor beta chain described here comes from a study of shared clonotypes between healthy human individuals. Tens of thousands of T cell genomes (about 0.2 ug DNA) went into each sorted-subset replicate. The assay was immunoSEQ multiplex PCR, and TCRdb's table has in-frame clones only and misses some. The sample carries some 79,000 clones, over 55% recorded once. Points on this clone: The antigen is undetermined. Other DNA sequences in the same sample also yield this CDR3.

Study observations and caveats: Lower generation probabilities were found for non-shared clonotypes than for those shared by all four donors.

The CDR3 spans 12 residues. Deletions cut 7 bases from V and 0 bases from J, with 9 bases between. Per germline, CDR1 SQVTM and CDR2 ANQGSEA. This TCR came from a man between 25 and 39 years old in good health. The sequencing input was memory CD8+ T cells sorted from blood. The subset was: CD45RO+ cells pooled with CCR7-negative TemRA cells. The chain recombines TRBV29-1 with TRBJ1-1; D is unclear. The chain's CDR3 is CSAGRMNTEAFF. As DNA, the CDR3 is TGCAGCGCTGGCAGGATGAACACTGAAGCTTTCTTT. Looking up the rest from reference TRBV29-1 and TRBJ1-1 gives the full variable domain: SAVISQKPSRDICQRGTSLTIQCQVDSQVTMMFWYRQQPGQSLTLIATANQGSEATYESGFVIDKFPISRPNLTFSTLTVSNMSPEDSSIYLCSAGRMNTEAFFGQGTRLTVV.